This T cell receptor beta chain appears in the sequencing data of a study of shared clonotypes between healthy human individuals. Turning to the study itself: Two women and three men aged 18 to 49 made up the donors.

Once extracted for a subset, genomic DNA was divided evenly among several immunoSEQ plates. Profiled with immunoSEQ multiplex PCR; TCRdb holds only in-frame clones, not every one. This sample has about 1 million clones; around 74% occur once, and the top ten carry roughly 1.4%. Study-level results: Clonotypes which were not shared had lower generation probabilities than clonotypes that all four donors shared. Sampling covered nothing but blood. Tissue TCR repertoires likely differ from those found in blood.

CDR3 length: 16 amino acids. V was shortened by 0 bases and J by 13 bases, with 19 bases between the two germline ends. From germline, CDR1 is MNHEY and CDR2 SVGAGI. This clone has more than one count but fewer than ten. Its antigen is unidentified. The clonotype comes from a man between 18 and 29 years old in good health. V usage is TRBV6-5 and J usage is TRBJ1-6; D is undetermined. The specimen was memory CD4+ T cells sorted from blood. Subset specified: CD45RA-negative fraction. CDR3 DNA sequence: TGTGCCAGCAGTTACTCTTCACGGGTTACGCTAGCCCCCCTCCACTTT. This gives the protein CASSYSSRVTLAPLHF.